This TCR beta chain was obtained from a study of OX40 agonist ivuxolimab in advanced cancers. V was pared by 0 bases and J by 7 bases, with 10 bases between. The CDR3 is made up of 13 amino acids. Germline CDR1 and CDR2: SGDLS and YYNGEE. Generated by immunoSEQ multiplex PCR, the TCRdb table keeps only in-frame clones and is missing some. The sample consists of tens of thousands of clones, 82% of them appearing once. Sequenced material: CD4+ or CD8+ T cells sorted from blood, taken in a trial of the OX40 agonist ivuxolimab. The sequence was obtained from an adult with an advanced solid tumor such as melanoma, head and neck, liver or kidney cancer. The chain is built from TRBV9 and TRBJ1-2; D remains ambiguous. The CDR3 sequence: CASSVDDLSGYTF. CDR3 bases: TGTGCCAGCAGCGTAGACGACTTGAGTGGCTACACCTTC.